One TCR beta chain is described in this entry. The data originate from a study of shared clonotypes between healthy human individuals. Across the whole study: Participating donors consisted of a couple of women and a few men aged 18 to 49.

Germline CDR1 reads SNHLY; CDR2 reads FYNNEI. This CDR3 region has 12 residues. Trimming took 7 bases from V and 3 from J, leaving 7 bases between them. Some clones are missing from TCRdb's copy, which holds only in-frame ones; the method was immunoSEQ multiplex PCR. The sample records millions of clones, around 90% being singletons. The origin of this receptor is a man between 18 and 35 years old in good health. This sequence joins TRBV2 and TRBJ1-5; D remains unclear. The sample comprised naive CD4+ T cells sorted from blood. As for subset: CD45RA+ positively selected. This CDR3 reads CASNQNNQPQHF. The CDR3 DNA sequence: TGTGCCAGCAACCAGAACAATCAGCCCCAGCATTTT. Based on the CDR3 plus reference TRBV2 and TRBJ1-5, the full variable domain is EPEVTQTPSHQVTQMGQEVILRCVPISNHLYFYWYRQILGQKVEFLVSFYNNEISEKSEIFDDQFSVERPDGSNFTLKIRSTKLEDSAMYFCASNQNNQPQHFGDGTRLSIL.